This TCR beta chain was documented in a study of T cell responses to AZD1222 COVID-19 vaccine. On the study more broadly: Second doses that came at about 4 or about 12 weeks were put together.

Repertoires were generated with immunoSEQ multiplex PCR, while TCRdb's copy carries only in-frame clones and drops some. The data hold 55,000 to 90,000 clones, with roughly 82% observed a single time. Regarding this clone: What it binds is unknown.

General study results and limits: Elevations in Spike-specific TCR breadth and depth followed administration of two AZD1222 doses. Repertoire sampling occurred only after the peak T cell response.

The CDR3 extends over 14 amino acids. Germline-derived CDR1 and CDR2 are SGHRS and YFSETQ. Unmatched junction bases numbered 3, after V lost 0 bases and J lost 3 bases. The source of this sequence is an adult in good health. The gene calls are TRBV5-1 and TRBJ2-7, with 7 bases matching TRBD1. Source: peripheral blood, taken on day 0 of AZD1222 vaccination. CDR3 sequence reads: CASSLETGSYEQYF. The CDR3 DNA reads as TGCGCCAGCAGCTTGGAGACAGGGAGCTACGAGCAGTACTTC. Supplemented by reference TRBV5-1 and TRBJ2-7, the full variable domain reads KAGVTQTPRYLIKTRGQQVTLSCSPISGHRSVSWYQQTPGQGLQFLFEYFSETQRNKGNFPGRFSGRQFSNSRSEMNVSTLELGDSALYLCASSLETGSYEQYFGPGTRLTVT.